The rows below give T cell receptor beta chains drawn from one sample of a study of blood T cell repertoires in COVID-19. Sequencing was performed with immunoSEQ multiplex PCR; in TCRdb, only in-frame clones are kept and a portion is missing. The data show roughly 230,000 clones, around 81% seen once. Sequences were obtained from peripheral blood. Receptors originate from a man between 45 and 60 years old with active or convalescent COVID-19. CDR3s include the opening cysteine and the closing phenylalanine or tryptophan. A D gene is named only where the DNA matches it firmly. Part of the rows lack a size; the others show once, few, many or a class for expanded clones.

TRBJ1-6 TRBV5-4 NA TRBD1 TGTGCCAGCAGCTTGGCCGGTGGACAGGGGCATTCACCCCTCCACTTT CASSLAGGQGHSPLHF
TRBJ1-2 TRBV21-1 NA NA TGTGCCAGCAGAACAGGGATTGCTAATGGCTACACCTTC CASRTGIANGYTF
TRBJ1-4 TRBV30 NA TRBD1 TGTGCCTGGACAACGGGACAGGGACAAAAACTGTTTTTT CAWTTGQGQKLFF
TRBJ1-2 TRBV5-1 once NA TGCGCCAGCAGCTTGGGGCGGGTCCACTATGGCTACACCTTC CASSLGRVHYGYTF
TRBJ2-1 TRBV5-4 NA TRBD2 TGTGCCAGCAGCCAATATAGCGGGGGGCGTCACAATGAGCAGTTCTTC CASSQYSGGRHNEQFF
TRBJ1-5 TRBV3-1/TRBV3-2 NA NA TGTGCCAGCGGGGGGGGAAATCAGCCCCAGCATTTT CASGGGNQPQHF
TRBJ1-1 TRBV5-4 NA NA TGTGCCAGCAGCTTGGAATTTCGGAACACTGAAGCTTTCTTT CASSLEFRNTEAFF
TRBJ1-1 TRBV29-1 NA NA TGCAGCGAGAGCGGGACATCAAACACTGAAGCTTTCTTT CSESGTSNTEAFF
TRBJ2-6 TRBV28 NA TRBD1 TGTGCCAGCATTGCCTCGGGGACAGGTTTTTCTGGGGCCAACGTCCTGACTTTC CASIASGTGFSGANVLTF
TRBJ2-3 TRBV7-3 NA TRBD2 TGTGCCAGCAGCATAACGGGACTAGCAGATACGCAGTATTTT CASSITGLADTQYF
TRBJ2-1 TRBV19 NA TRBD2 TGTGCCAGTAAACTAGCGGGGGACTACAATGAGCAGTTCTTC CASKLAGDYNEQFF
TRBJ1-6 TRBV7-2 NA NA TGTGCCAGCAGCTTTAGCTCCTATAATTCACCCCTCCACTTT CASSFSSYNSPLHF
TRBJ1-2 TRBV10-3 NA TRBD1 TGTGCCATCATGAGGACAGGCTCTGGGGATGGCTACACCTTC CAIMRTGSGDGYTF
TRBJ2-1 TRBV28 NA NA TGTGCCAGCAGTTCCATCTACAATGAGCAGTTCTTC CASSSIYNEQFF
TRBJ1-2 TRBV28 NA NA TGTGCCAGCAGTTCCATAGCGGGAAATCTCTACACCTTC CASSSIAGNLYTF
TRBJ2-7 TRBV12-3/TRBV12-4 NA NA TGTGCCAGCAGTCAGCAGGTCGCTGACGAGCAGTACTTC CASSQQVADEQYF
TRBJ1-6 TRBV28 NA TRBD1 TGTGCCAGCAGTTTTACCGGACAGGGGAGATATTCACCCCTCCACTTT CASSFTGQGRYSPLHF
TRBJ2-7 TRBV10-3 NA TRBD1 TGTGCCATCAGTGAGTCAGGGGGCGGGCACGAGCAGTACTTC CAISESGGGHEQYF
TRBJ2-2 TRBV18 NA TRBD1 TGTGCCAGCTCACCTCAACCGGACAGGGTTACGGGGGAGCTGTTTTTT CASSPQPDRVTGELFF
TRBJ2-3 TRBV19 NA NA TGTGCCAGTAAGCAGCAGGGTCCTAGCACAGATACGCAGTATTTT CASKQQGPSTDTQYF
TRBJ1-1 TRBV6-5 NA TRBD1 TGTGCCAGCAGTTTACAGGGGACCAACACTGAAGCTTTCTTT CASSLQGTNTEAFF
TRBJ1-6 TRBV2 NA NA TGTGCCAGCAGTCGGGTTTCACCCCTCCACTTT CASSRVSPLHF
TRBJ1-4 TRBV7-9 NA NA TGTGCCGGCGGGCGGACAACTAATGAAAAACTGTTTTTT CAGGRTTNEKLFF
TRBJ2-7 TRBV4-1 NA NA TGCGCCAGCAGCCAAGTACTGGGGACAAGCTACGAGCAGTACTTC CASSQVLGTSYEQYF
TRBJ1-1 TRBV5-1 NA TRBD1 TGCGCCAGCAGCTTGCGGACCGTTGGTCAGGGGGTAACTGAAGCTTTCTTT CASSLRTVGQGVTEAFF
TRBJ2-4 TRBV5-5 once NA TGTGCCAGCAGCTTAACAGGTGAATTGAAAAACATTCAGTACTTC CASSLTGELKNIQYF
TRBJ2-7 TRBV4-1 NA TRBD1 TGCGCCAGCAGCCAAGTCCCCACCGGGACAGCCTCATCCGAGCAGTACTTC CASSQVPTGTASSEQYF
TRBJ1-1 TRBV5-1 once TRBD1 TGCGCCAGCAGCCGCGGGGGGACAGGGGTGGAGACTGAAGCTTTCTTT CASSRGGTGVETEAFF
TRBJ1-1 TRBV14 NA NA TGTGCCAGCAGCCCACGCACGGGGGGGAACACTGAAGCTTTCTTT CASSPRTGGNTEAFF
TRBJ1-5 TRBV6-1 NA NA TGTGCCAGCAGTGACAGTCGCAATCAGCCCCAGCATTTT CASSDSRNQPQHF
TRBJ1-6 TRBV3-1/TRBV3-2 NA NA TGTGCCAGCAGCCTACCCCGAGTCGGGTATTCACCCCTCCACTTT CASSLPRVGYSPLHF
TRBJ2-7 TRBV1 NA NA TGCACCAGCAGCCAAGATACTAGCGGGGGGTCTCCCTACGAGCAGTACTTC CTSSQDTSGGSPYEQYF
TRBJ2-1 TRBV7-3 NA TRBD1 TGTGCCAGCAGCGAACAGGGGAACTCGGGTGAGCAGTTCTTC CASSEQGNSGEQFF
TRBJ1-2 TRBV29-1 NA NA TGCAGCGGCAAAACCGGGGGCTATGGCTACACCTTC CSGKTGGYGYTF
TRBJ2-3 TRBV7-8 once TRBD2 TGTGCCAGCAGCTTTCTAGCGGGGGACACAGATACGCAGTATTTT CASSFLAGDTDTQYF
TRBJ2-6 TRBV11-2 NA NA TGTAATGTCACTGGGGCCAACGTCCTGACTTTC CNVTGANVLTF
TRBJ2-3 TRBV19 NA NA TGTGCCTCCAGGGGTAACGGCCCCACAGATACGCAGTATTTT CASRGNGPTDTQYF
TRBJ1-3 TRBV27 once NA TGTGCCAGCAGAACAGGGTTATCTGGAAACACCATATATTTT CASRTGLSGNTIYF
TRBJ1-2 TRBV19 NA TRBD1 TGTGCCAGTAGTACTGGGACAGGGAGTTTTGGAGACCTCAACTATGGCTACACCTTC CASSTGTGSFGDLNYGYTF
TRBJ1-1 TRBV30 once NA TGTGCCTGGGACGCCGGGGGGGCGAGTGACACTGAAGCTTTCTTT CAWDAGGASDTEAFF